Here is one TCR beta chain with its context. This CDR3 is 14 amino acids long. V lost 2 bases, J lost 8 bases, and 12 bases lay in between. The germline V gene has CDR1 MNHEY and CDR2 SVGAGI. Original handling: Reference gene primer amplification in the assay estimated nucleated cell counts. Only in-frame clones appear in the TCRdb table, and some are missing; sequencing was by immunoSEQ multiplex PCR. Clonal size and the V and J genes are those of that table, whereas D and trimming came from the DNA. The table lists fewer than 250,000 clones, approximately 86% of them singletons, with roughly 0.7% in the top ten. This sample stems from a study of blood T cell repertoires in COVID-19. Looking at the study overall: PBMCs, B-cell-depleted T cells, or T cells provided the cDNA or gDNA that made up the material.

The source of this sequence is a middle-aged man with acute or convalescent COVID-19. The sample consisted of peripheral blood. The chain couples TRBV6-5 to TRBJ1-4, with D tentatively TRBD1 (5 bases). The chain's CDR3 is CASSYGGNREKLFF. Here the CDR3 DNA reads TGTGCCAGCAGTTACGGGGGGAATCGAGAAAAACTGTTTTTT.